The clone carrying this T cell receptor beta chain was seen only a few times. Antigen: not known. CDR1 is SEHNR, CDR2 FQNEAQ, per germline (reference sequence). This CDR3 comprises 17 residues. The V and J ends lost 5 bases and 2 bases respectively, with 20 bases between them. This entry comes from a study of identical twins. Findings of the study overall: For zero-insertion analyses, partial confounding could come from invariant MAIT and iNKT cells. There was an excess of low generation probability in the out-of-frame alpha sequences that twins shared. With abundant cord blood beta clonotypes, insertions were fewer; memory repertoires showed no such pattern.

Template switching added a universal primer binding site, and final cDNA carried unique molecular identifiers. TCRdb passed the 5' RACE reads through MiXCR, listing each CDR3 protein once. The repertoire holds some 710,000 distinct CDR3 sequences, with roughly 6% as singletons. The specimen was naive T cells sorted from blood. The sequence was obtained from a man between 18 and 29 years old in good health. This rearrangement joins TRBV7-9 to TRBJ2-3; D is possibly TRBD1 or TRBD2 (5 bases each). CDR3 in amino acids: CASSGARASRYTDTQYF. The CDR3 coding sequence is TGTGCCAGCAGCGGGGCCCGGGCTAGCAGATACACAGATACGCAGTATTTT.